This TCR beta chain derives from a study of blood T cell repertoires in COVID-19. Overall study: PBMCs, B-cell-depleted T cells, or T cells provided the cDNA or gDNA that made up the material.

TCRdb's copy holds only in-frame clones and misses some; the assay was immunoSEQ multiplex PCR. The profile shows about 270,000 clones, approximately 86% of them singletons. Categorization into cohorts depended on clinical history that participants reported. The CDR3 covers 14 residues. The V gene's germline CDR1 is SGHVS and CDR2 FQNEAQ. Trimming cost V 5 bases and J 2 bases, with 13 bases left between them. The chain recombines TRBV7-8 with TRBJ2-7; no definite D call. The origin of this receptor is a young woman who had recovered from COVID-19. The source material was PBMCs or T cells enriched from blood (not recorded which). The DNA of the CDR3 is TGTGCCAGCAGCCCAGACACTCGAACCTACGAGCAGTACTTC. It encodes CASSPDTRTYEQYF.